What follows are 17 T cell receptor beta chains derived from one specimen sequenced in a study of blood T cell repertoires in COVID-19. Clones were sequenced by immunoSEQ multiplex PCR, and TCRdb holds only the in-frame ones, with some missing. The repertoire holds under 120,000 clones, with 70% to 85% as singletons. The sequenced sample consisted of peripheral blood. The receptors were gathered from an older man with active or convalescent COVID-19.

This clone is a singleton in its sample. The chain links TRBV19 to TRBJ1-6, with TRBD1 as a possible D gene (5 bases). CDR3 length equals 16 residues. Trimming pared 6 bases from V and 5 bases from J, leaving 17 bases between. Germline V gene data show CDR1 as LNHDA and CDR2 as SQIVND (reference sequence). CDR3 nucleotide sequence: TGTGCCAGTAGCCTGGTCTTCGGCAGGGATAATTCACCCCTCCACTTT. Amino acids: CASSLVFGRDNSPLHF. The full variable domain, in which reference TRBV19 and TRBJ1-6 provide the parts outside the CDR3, is DGGITQSPKYLFRKEGQNVTLSCEQNLNHDAMYWYRQDPGQGLRLIYYSQIVNDFQKGDIAEGYSVSREKKESFPLTVTSAQKNPTAFYLCASSLVFGRDNSPLHFGNGTRLTVT.

The chain couples TRBV6-2 or TRBV6-3 to TRBJ1-5; D ambiguous. This CDR3 contains 12 residues. The V end lost 6 bases, the J end lost 4 bases, and 7 bases lay between the germline ends. From germline, CDR1 is MNHEY and CDR2 SVGEGT. CDR3 in amino acids: CASSQRNQPQHF. The CDR3 DNA is TGTGCCAGCAGCCAGCGAAATCAGCCCCAGCATTTT.

The rearrangement uses TRBV30 and TRBJ1-3, with 7 nucleotides matching TRBD1. Germline V gene sequence: CDR1 GTSNPN, CDR2 SVGIG (reference sequence). The CDR3 is 14 residues long. J lost 4 bases, V lost 0 bases, and 3 bases had no gene match. The CDR3 bases are TGTGCCTGGAGTGTAGGGACAGTCGGAAACACCATATATTTT. Amino acids: CAWSVGTVGNTIYF.

V and J are TRBV2 and TRBJ2-3; D possibly corresponds to TRBD2 (6 bases). Germline V lookup: CDR1 SNHLY, CDR2 FYNNEI. V dropped 1 base and J dropped 6 bases, with 11 bases sitting between them. The CDR3 runs to 14 residues. Here the CDR3 reads CASSEDGSEDTQYF. CDR3 coding DNA: TGTGCCAGCAGTGAAGACGGGAGTGAGGATACGCAGTATTTT.

This chain connects TRBV18 to TRBJ2-5; TRBD2 agrees at 15 bases. The CDR3 loop spans 17 amino acids. Germline V lookup: CDR1 KGHSH, CDR2 LQKENI. Unmatched junction bases numbered 6, after V lost 3 bases and J lost 4 bases. The CDR3 bases are TGTGCCAGCTCACCTTGGACTAGCGGGGGGGCCGGAGAGACCCAGTACTTC. Protein product: CASSPWTSGGAGETQYF.

V and J are TRBV5-1 and TRBJ2-1; 7 nucleotides line up with TRBD2. The CDR3 runs to 15 residues. Germline-derived CDR1 and CDR2 are SGHRS and YFSETQ. With V trimmed by 2 bases and J by 5 bases, 7 bases remained unmatched. CDR3 in DNA: TGCGCCAGCAGCTTAGGGCTAGCGGCAAACAATGAGCAGTTCTTC. It codes for CASSLGLAANNEQFF.

The table lists this clone with a count of one. The rearrangement joins TRBV30 to TRBJ1-2; no clear D. Germline assignment: CDR1 GTSNPN and CDR2 SVGIG (reference sequence). The CDR3 runs to 13 residues. Trimming stripped 2 bases from V and 7 bases from J, with 14 bases between. CDR3 in DNA: TGTGCCTGGAGTTTGTTAGGGAGTATTGGCTACACCTTC. Protein: CAWSLLGSIGYTF.

V is TRBV29-1 and J is TRBJ2-5; D uncertain. There are 10 residues in the CDR3. The V and J ends lost 8 bases and 1 base respectively, with 5 bases between them. Germline assignment: CDR1 SQVTM and CDR2 ANQGSEA. CDR3 DNA sequence: TGCAGCTCCTCCCAAGAGACCCAGTACTTC. Its translation is CSSSQETQYF.

The chain employs TRBV19 and TRBJ2-1; TRBD1 matches 8 bases. CDR3 length: 15 residues. The germline V gene encodes CDR1 LNHDA and CDR2 SQIVND (reference sequence). With 2 bases clipped from V and 9 bases from J, the junction kept 9 bases outside the gene matches. CDR3 in amino acids: CASSIPGQVFIEQFF. CDR3 sequence (DNA): TGTGCCAGTAGTATACCGGGACAGGTATTCATTGAGCAGTTCTTC.

The rearrangement uses TRBV28 and TRBJ1-5; TRBD1 matches at 9 bases. The CDR3 is 14 amino acids. CDR1 and CDR2 (germline): MDHEN, SYDVKM. V lost 8 bases and J lost 5; bases outside the gene matches: 7. The CDR3 sequence is CASLEQGAYQPQHF. DNA for the CDR3: TGTGCCAGCTTAGAACAGGGGGCTTATCAGCCCCAGCATTTT.

This chain uses TRBV3-1 (or the pseudogene TRBV3-2) with TRBJ2-3; tentatively, D is TRBD2 (7 bases). The V end lost 2 bases, the J end lost 1 base, and 16 bases lay between the germline ends. Germline CDR1 reads LGHDT; CDR2 reads YNNKEL (reference sequence). The CDR3 runs to 17 residues. CDR3 DNA: TGTGCCAGCAGCCAACAAAGAGGGGGGGCCCGCACAGATACGCAGTATTTT. Protein product: CASSQQRGGARTDTQYF.

The CDR3: CASSQGLNYGYTF. The CDR3 nucleotides are TGTGCCAGCAGCCAGGGACTGAACTATGGCTACACCTTC. The chain joins TRBV14 to TRBJ1-2; D possibly corresponds to TRBD1 (5 bases). This CDR3 contains 13 residues. Trimming took 3 bases from V and 2 from J, leaving 7 bases between them. Germline CDR1 SGHDN, CDR2 FVKESK.

V gene TRBV11-3 combines with J gene TRBJ1-1; 7 bases are shared with TRBD1. CDR1 is SGHNT and CDR2 is YENEEA in the germline V gene. Trimming removed 5 bases from V and 10 bases from J; junction bases left unmatched: 7. CDR3 size: 12 residues. This chain's CDR3 is CASSQDTGAAFF. CDR3 DNA sequence: TGTGCCAGCAGCCAAGATACAGGGGCAGCTTTCTTT.

CDR3 residues: CASSFGAGGLADTQYF. The CDR3 nucleotides are TGTGCCAGCAGCTTCGGAGCGGGGGGGCTTGCAGATACGCAGTATTTT. The chain carries TRBV7-2 and TRBJ2-3, with 10 nucleotides matching TRBD2. This CDR3 has 16 amino acids. Germline V lookup: CDR1 SGHTA, CDR2 FQGNSA. The J segment lost 4 bases and the V segment lost 3 bases, leaving 7 bases of the junction unmatched.

The chain is built from TRBV5-1 and TRBJ1-3; the D gene is possibly TRBD1 (5 bases). Germline V CDR1 and CDR2: SGHRS, YFSETQ. This CDR3 spans 14 amino acids. V dropped 3 bases and J dropped 4 bases, with 11 bases sitting between them. The CDR3 region is CASSSQGAGNTIYF. The DNA for the CDR3 is TGCGCCAGCAGCTCCCAGGGCGCAGGAAACACCATATATTTT.

This clone has just a few counts. The chain couples TRBV7-9 to TRBJ1-3; possibly TRBD1 for D (5 bases). This CDR3 is 16 amino acids long. V lost 5 bases to trimming and J lost 0 bases, with 14 bases between them. Germline CDR1 SEHNR, CDR2 FQNEAQ (reference sequence). CDR3 sequence: CASSRPGLSSGNTIYF. CDR3 sequence (DNA): TGTGCCAGCAGCCGCCCGGGACTGAGCTCTGGAAACACCATATATTTT.

The rearrangement uses TRBV5-8 and TRBJ2-3, with TRBD2 as a possible D gene (5 bases). The V end was cut by 2 bases, the J end by 6 bases, with 10 bases between. The CDR3 spans 13 residues. From germline, CDR1 is SGHTS and CDR2 YDEGEE. This chain's CDR3 is CASSFPGTDTQYF. CDR3 DNA sequence: TGTGCCAGCAGCTTCCCGGGAACGGATACGCAGTATTTT.